These T cell receptor beta chains were read from a single sample in a study of shared clonotypes between healthy human individuals. The protocol was immunoSEQ multiplex PCR, while the TCRdb copy is restricted to in-frame clones and leaves out a portion. Of some 240,000 clones listed, approximately 65% are singletons. The sequencing input was memory CD4+ T cells sorted from blood. All receptors derive from a man aged 25-45 years in good health. CDR3s include the opening cysteine and the closing phenylalanine or tryptophan. D genes are given only for firm matches. Clone size, where shown, is once, few, many, or a class for clones that have expanded.

J gene | V gene | clone size | D gene | CDR3 DNA | CDR3 protein
TRBJ2-7 | TRBV7-9 | many | - | TGTGCCAGCAGCACCGACAGGGGAGGGTACGAGCAGTACTTC | CASSTDRGGYEQYF
TRBJ1-2 | TRBV27 | - | - | TGTGCCAGCAGGGGGGACTACACCTTC | CASRGDYTF
TRBJ1-1 | TRBV6-5 | - | - | TGTGCCAGCAGTTTACAGGGTATAGTCGCTGAAGCTTTCTTT | CASSLQGIVAEAFF
TRBJ1-2 | TRBV5-5 | - | - | TGTGCCAGCAGCCCTCAACCCCCCGGCAGGCCAACGGCCAGCTATGGCTACACCTTC | CASSPQPPGRPTASYGYTF
TRBJ1-2 | TRBV5-4 | - | TRBD1 | TGTGCCAGCAGCGCAACCGGGACAGCCAACTATGGCTACACCTTC | CASSATGTANYGYTF
TRBJ1-2 | TRBV5-1 | - | - | TGCGCCAGCAGCGGGACATCTAACTATGGCTACACCTTC | CASSGTSNYGYTF
TRBJ2-6 | TRBV5-1 | - | - | TGCGCCAGCAGCTATCGGTCTGGGGCCAACGTCCTGACTTTC | CASSYRSGANVLTF
TRBJ2-7 | TRBV5-4 | many | TRBD2 | TGTGCCAGCAGCCTCAGCGGGATCCCCTACGAGCAGTACTTC | CASSLSGIPYEQYF
TRBJ2-1 | TRBV7-9 | - | - | TGTGCCAGCAGCCGAAACAGCTACAATGAGCAGTTCTTC | CASSRNSYNEQFF
TRBJ1-4 | TRBV19 | few | TRBD1 | TGTGCCAGTAGTACCACGACAAGACAGGGCCGCCTGTTTTTT | CASSTTTRQGRLFF
TRBJ2-1 | TRBV18 | few | - | TGTGCCAGCTCACCTTCGATGAATGAGCAGTTCTTC | CASSPSMNEQFF
TRBJ2-5 | TRBV11-2 | - | - | TGTGCCAGCAGCCACGACAGCGCCGGGGGTCAAGAGACCCAGTACTTC | CASSHDSAGGQETQYF
TRBJ2-1 | TRBV11-3 | - | TRBD2 | TGTGCCAGCAGCTCTAGCGGGAGGGCCGACAATGAGCAGTTCTTC | CASSSSGRADNEQFF
TRBJ2-1 | TRBV5-1 | - | TRBD2 | TGCGCCAGCAGCTTGTCCCAGCGGGAGGTCGGGTACAATGAGCAGTTCTTC | CASSLSQREVGYNEQFF
TRBJ1-1 | TRBV5-1 | - | - | TGCGCCAGCAGCTTGCAGGGAGATGGCACTGAAGCTTTCTTT | CASSLQGDGTEAFF
TRBJ1-2 | TRBV28 | - | TRBD1 | TGTGCCGCGCTCCAAAACAGGGGTACTAACTATGGCTACACCTTC | CAALQNRGTNYGYTF